The 20 T cell receptor beta chains listed next were all sequenced from one sample in a study of blood T cell repertoires in COVID-19. TCRdb keeps only in-frame clones here, not all; method: immunoSEQ multiplex PCR. The table has 35,000 or so clones, 81% seen once. The sequencing input was peripheral blood. These receptors were collected from a human donor in a cohort sampled during active or convalescent COVID-19. The donor label of this sample is uncertain.

V usage is TRBV11-2 and J usage is TRBJ1-1; TRBD1 is a possible D gene (6 bases). This CDR3 has 15 residues. With 1 base removed from V and 0 bases from J, the gap between germline ends came to 9 bases. CDR1 and CDR2 from the germline V gene are SGHAT and FQNNGV. DNA of the CDR3: TGTGCCAGCAGCTTAGGGCAGGGGATGAACACTGAAGCTTTCTTT. Translated: CASSLGQGMNTEAFF. Full variable domain (missing parts from reference TRBV11-2 and TRBJ1-1): EAGVAQSPRYKIIEKRQSVAFWCNPISGHATLYWYQQILGQGPKLLIQFQNNGVVDDSQLPKDRFSAERLKGVDSTLKIQPAKLEDSAVYLCASSLGQGMNTEAFFGQGTRLTVV.

This clone was seen more than once but under ten times. This chain joins TRBV19 and TRBJ1-6; D is uncertain. This CDR3 is 14 amino acids long. Trimming took 2 bases from V and 7 from J, leaving 9 bases between them. The germline V gene has CDR1 LNHDA and CDR2 SQIVND (reference sequence). In DNA form, the CDR3 reads TGTGCCAGTAGTATAAATGGAGGGAATTCACCCCTCCACTTT. Protein sequence: CASSINGGNSPLHF. Variable domain in full (rest from reference TRBV19 and TRBJ1-6): DGGITQSPKYLFRKEGQNVTLSCEQNLNHDAMYWYRQDPGQGLRLIYYSQIVNDFQKGDIAEGYSVSREKKESFPLTVTSAQKNPTAFYLCASSINGGNSPLHFGNGTRLTVT.

The chain employs TRBV7-6 and TRBJ2-1; D remains unclear. This CDR3 contains 13 residues. V lost 3 bases and J lost 0, with 3 bases in between. Germline-derived CDR1 and CDR2 are SGHVS and FNYEAQ. The CDR3 here is CASSFSSYNEQFF. The CDR3 DNA reads TGTGCCAGCAGCTTCAGCTCCTACAATGAGCAGTTCTTC.

The CDR3 region is CASSYSRGSANEQYF. CDR3 DNA: TGTGCCAGCAGTTACTCGAGAGGGTCGGCTAACGAGCAGTACTTC. This chain joins TRBV6-2 or TRBV6-3 and TRBJ2-7, with D possibly being TRBD2 (5 bases). Looked up from germline, CDR1 is MNHEY and CDR2 is SVGEGT. V lost 0 bases and J 5 bases, leaving 14 bases between the germline ends. The CDR3 totals 15 residues.

The rearrangement joins TRBV3-1 (or the pseudogene TRBV3-2) to TRBJ2-1; 10 bases match TRBD2. Trimming removed 2 bases from V and 8 bases from J; junction bases left unmatched: 6. The CDR3 sequence is 15 residues long. Germline values: CDR1 LGHDT, CDR2 YNNKEL (reference sequence). The CDR3 sequence is CASSQLSGRRDEQFF. In DNA form, the CDR3 reads TGTGCCAGCAGCCAACTTAGCGGGAGGCGAGATGAGCAGTTCTTC.

V and J are TRBV20-1 and TRBJ2-1, with TRBD2 identical over 9 bases. The CDR3 covers 11 residues. The germline CDR1 and CDR2 sequences are DFQATT and SNEGSKA (reference sequence). CDR3: CEGLAGSEQFF. The CDR3 DNA reads TGCGAGGGGCTAGCGGGATCCGAGCAGTTCTTC.

In its sample, this clone was seen a few times. The rearrangement links TRBV10-3 to TRBJ2-3; D is undetermined. This CDR3 spans 12 amino acids. V shed 3 bases and J shed 5 bases, with 6 bases lying between them. Germline CDR1 is ENHRY and CDR2 is SYGVKD. DNA for the CDR3: TGTGCCATCAGTGATTCGGTAGATACGCAGTATTTT. It translates to CAISDSVDTQYF.

This chain links TRBV12-2 with TRBJ2-7; TRBD2 reflects the table's D call only, with no check against the DNA. TRBV12-2 has pseudogene status. The CDR3 covers 13 residues. CDR3 DNA: TGTGCAAGTCGCTTGGGCGGGAATTACGAGCAGTACTTC. Residues: CASRLGGNYEQYF.

This clone occurred a few times. The gene calls are TRBV24-1 and TRBJ2-2; D gene unclear. Germline assignment: CDR1 KGHDR and CDR2 SFDVKD. The length of the CDR3 is 14 residues. Trimming left V 7 bases short and J 4 bases short, with 12 bases between. The CDR3 nucleotides read TGTGCCACCAGCAACGACGGAGTCACCGGGGAGCTGTTTTTT. This sequence encodes CATSNDGVTGELFF.

V gene TRBV9 combines with J gene TRBJ2-2; 11 bases align to TRBD1. The CDR3 covers 16 residues. Germline assignment: CDR1 SGDLS and CDR2 YYNGEE. Trimming removed 3 bases from V and 8 bases from J; junction bases left unmatched: 9. In DNA form, the CDR3 reads TGTGCCAGCAGCGGGGTCGGACAGGGGGCGCCTGGGGAGCTGTTTTTT. Translation: CASSGVGQGAPGELFF.

This clone was counted only a few times. The gene calls are TRBV7-3 and TRBJ1-6; no clear D gene. This CDR3 has 13 residues. Trimming removed 4 bases at V and 11 bases at J, with 12 bases between. The germline gives CDR1 SGHTA, CDR2 FQGTGA. The CDR3 coding sequence is TGTGCCAGCAGCTCTGGAGGGCGGCCACCCCTCCACTTT. Encoded protein: CASSSGGRPPLHF.

The chain combines TRBV2 with TRBJ2-1, with TRBD2 matching 7 bases. J lost 14 bases, V lost 3 bases, and 4 bases had no gene match. CDR1 is SNHLY and CDR2 is FYNNEI in the germline V gene. This CDR3 comprises 11 residues. CDR3 DNA: TGTGCCAGCAGTGAGAGGGGACTAAAGTTCTTC. It yields the protein CASSERGLKFF.

This clone was detected only a few times. This rearrangement joins TRBV12-3 or TRBV12-4 to TRBJ2-5, with D possibly being TRBD2 (5 bases). The CDR3 is 13 residues long. V lost 1 base and J 7 bases, leaving 10 bases between the germline ends. The CDR3 DNA sequence: TGTGCCAGCAGTTTAGGACTAAAGGGGACCCAGTACTTC. Amino acids: CASSLGLKGTQYF.

The chain is built from TRBV7-2 and TRBJ2-7; 9 bases map to TRBD2. The germline gives CDR1 SGHTA, CDR2 FQGNSA. The CDR3 covers 14 residues. Germline trimming cut 2 bases from V and 5 bases from J; bases unmatched to any gene: 4. This CDR3 is CASSLYGTSNEQYF. DNA of the CDR3: TGTGCCAGCAGCTTATACGGGACTAGCAACGAGCAGTACTTC. The whole variable domain, remainder taken from reference TRBV7-2 and TRBJ2-7, is GAGVSQSPSNKVTEKGKDVELRCDPISGHTALYWYRQSLGQGLEFLIYFQGNSAPDKSGLPSDRFSAERTGGSVSTLTIQRTQQEDSAVYLCASSLYGTSNEQYFGPGTRLTVT.

The chain is built from TRBV7-3 and TRBJ2-7; 13 bases are shared with TRBD2. Germline loops: CDR1 SGHTA, CDR2 FQGTGA. This CDR3 comprises 17 residues. Trimming at V came to 5 bases and at J to 6 bases, leaving 13 bases not matched to a gene. CDR3 in amino acids: CASSPAGLAGSSGEQYF. DNA of the CDR3: TGTGCCAGCAGCCCGGCGGGACTAGCGGGATCCTCTGGCGAGCAGTACTTC.

This clone has only one observation. V is TRBV7-2 and J is TRBJ2-3; 11 bases align to TRBD2. Germline CDR1 and CDR2: SGHTA and FQGNSA. V was pared by 1 base and J by 4 bases, with 10 bases of the junction left unmatched. The CDR3 loop spans 18 amino acids. The CDR3 DNA is TGTGCCAGCAGCTTAGAGGCCTCCTTACTAGCGGGAGCAGATACGCAGTATTTT. This encodes CASSLEASLLAGADTQYF.

This chain links TRBV24-1 with TRBJ2-4; D is possibly TRBD2 (6 bases). Trimming shortened V by 6 bases and J by 3 bases, and 11 bases separated the two germline ends. Per the germline V gene, CDR1 is KGHDR and CDR2 is SFDVKD. There are 14 residues in the CDR3. The CDR3 loop is CATSSSGSKNIQYF. The CDR3 bases are TGTGCCACCAGTTCCTCCGGGAGCAAAAACATTCAGTACTTC.

This chain connects TRBV29-1 to TRBJ2-1; 9 positions match TRBD2. The V and J ends lost 4 bases and 4 bases, in that order; junction bases with no gene match: 2. The germline V gene has CDR1 SQVTM and CDR2 ANQGSEA. The CDR3 loop spans 13 amino acids. Written as DNA, the CDR3 is TGCAGCGTTGCCAGCGGGGGGTACAATGAGCAGTTCTTC. Translating it yields CSVASGGYNEQFF.

V and J are TRBV9 and TRBJ1-6, with 12 nucleotides matching TRBD1. CDR1 and CDR2 from the germline V gene are SGDLS and YYNGEE. V lost 3 bases and J lost 11; bases outside the gene matches: 9. CDR3 size: 16 residues. The CDR3 nucleotides read TGTGCCAGCAGCGCGAGACCGGGACAGGGGGCTACACCCCTCCACTTT. This encodes CASSARPGQGATPLHF. Looking up the rest from reference TRBV9 and TRBJ1-6 gives the full variable domain: DSGVTQTPKHLITATGQRVTLRCSPRSGDLSVYWYQQSLDQGLQFLIQYYNGEERAKGNILERFSAQQFPDLHSELNLSSLELGDSALYFCASSARPGQGATPLHFGNGTRLTVT.

CDR3: CASSEVLRGSYGYTF. In DNA form, the CDR3 reads TGTGCCAGCAGTGAAGTCTTGAGGGGGTCCTATGGCTACACCTTC. The gene calls are TRBV6-1 and TRBJ1-2, with D perhaps TRBD1 (6 bases). Germline V gives CDR1 MNHNS, CDR2 SASEGT. The CDR3 totals 15 residues. V lost 1 base to trimming and J lost 4 bases, with 13 bases between them.